This T cell receptor beta chain is drawn from a study of shared clonotypes between healthy human individuals. CDR1 is SGHNT, CDR2 YYREEE, per germline (reference sequence). V lost 5 bases to trimming and J lost 5 bases, with 17 bases between them. This CDR3 comprises 16 residues. TCRdb keeps only in-frame clones here, not all; method: immunoSEQ multiplex PCR. Here the sample spans around 2.3 million clones, approximately 95% being singletons. The rearrangement joins TRBV5-4 to TRBJ1-6; D is perhaps TRBD1 (6 bases). This TCR was sampled from a man aged 18 to 30 in good health. Material for sequencing was naive CD4+ T cells sorted from blood. Subset indicated: CD45RA+ positively selected. The CDR3 DNA reads TGTGCCAGCAGTTCGATGGGGGGCGGACATAATTCACCCCTCCACTTT. Translating gives CASSSMGGGHNSPLHF.